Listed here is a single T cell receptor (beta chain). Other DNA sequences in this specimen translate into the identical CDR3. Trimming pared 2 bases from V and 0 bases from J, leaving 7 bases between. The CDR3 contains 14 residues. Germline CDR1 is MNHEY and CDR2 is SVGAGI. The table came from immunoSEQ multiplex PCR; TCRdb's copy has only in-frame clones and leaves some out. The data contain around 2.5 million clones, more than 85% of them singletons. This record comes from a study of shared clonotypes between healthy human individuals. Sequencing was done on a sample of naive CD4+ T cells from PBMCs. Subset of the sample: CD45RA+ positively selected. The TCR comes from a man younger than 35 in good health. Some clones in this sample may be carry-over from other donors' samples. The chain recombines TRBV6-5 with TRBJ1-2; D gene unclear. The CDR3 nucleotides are TGTGCCAGCAGTTACAGTTTCTCTAACTATGGCTACACCTTC. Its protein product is CASSYSFSNYGYTF.